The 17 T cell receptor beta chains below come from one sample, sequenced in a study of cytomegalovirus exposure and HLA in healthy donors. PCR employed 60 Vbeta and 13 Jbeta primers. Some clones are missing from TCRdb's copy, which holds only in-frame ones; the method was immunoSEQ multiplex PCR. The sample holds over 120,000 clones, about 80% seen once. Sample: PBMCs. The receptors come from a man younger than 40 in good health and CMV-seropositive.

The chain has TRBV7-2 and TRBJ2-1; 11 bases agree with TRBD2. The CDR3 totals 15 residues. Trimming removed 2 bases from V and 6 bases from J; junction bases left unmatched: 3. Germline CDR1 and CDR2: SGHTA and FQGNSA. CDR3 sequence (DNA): TGTGCCAGCAGCTTACTGACTAGCGGGACCAATGAGCAGTTCTTC. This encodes CASSLLTSGTNEQFF.

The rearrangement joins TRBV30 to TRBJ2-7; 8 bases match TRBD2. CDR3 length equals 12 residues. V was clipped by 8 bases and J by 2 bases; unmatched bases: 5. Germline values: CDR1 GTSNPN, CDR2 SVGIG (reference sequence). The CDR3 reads CAAGLDAYEQYF. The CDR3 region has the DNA TGTGCCGCGGGACTAGACGCCTACGAGCAGTACTTC.

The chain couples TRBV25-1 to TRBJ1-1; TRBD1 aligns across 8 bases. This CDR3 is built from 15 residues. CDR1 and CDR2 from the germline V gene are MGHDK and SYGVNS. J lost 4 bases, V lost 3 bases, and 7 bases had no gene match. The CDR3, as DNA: TGTGCCAGCAGTGATCGGCAGGGGGCGCGCACTGAAGCTTTCTTT. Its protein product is CASSDRQGARTEAFF.

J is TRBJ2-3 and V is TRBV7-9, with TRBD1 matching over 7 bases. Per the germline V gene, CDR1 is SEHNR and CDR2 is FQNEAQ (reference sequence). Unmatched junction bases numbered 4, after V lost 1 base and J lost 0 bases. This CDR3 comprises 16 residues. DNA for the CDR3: TGTGCCAGCAGCTTAGGAGGGGGCCAAAGCACAGATACGCAGTATTTT. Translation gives CASSLGGGQSTDTQYF.

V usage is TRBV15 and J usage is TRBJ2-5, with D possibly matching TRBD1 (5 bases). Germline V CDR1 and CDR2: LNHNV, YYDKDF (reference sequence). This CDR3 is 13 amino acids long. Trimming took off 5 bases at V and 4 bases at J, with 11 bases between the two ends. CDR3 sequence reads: CATSFSQGETQYF. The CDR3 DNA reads TGTGCCACCAGCTTCAGCCAGGGAGAGACCCAGTACTTC.

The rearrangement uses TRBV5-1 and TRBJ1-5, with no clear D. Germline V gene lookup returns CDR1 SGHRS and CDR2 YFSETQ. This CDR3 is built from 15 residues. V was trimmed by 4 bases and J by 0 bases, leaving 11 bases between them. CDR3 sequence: CASSPGDGSNQPQHF. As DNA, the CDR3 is TGCGCCAGCAGCCCCGGGGATGGTAGCAATCAGCCCCAGCATTTT.

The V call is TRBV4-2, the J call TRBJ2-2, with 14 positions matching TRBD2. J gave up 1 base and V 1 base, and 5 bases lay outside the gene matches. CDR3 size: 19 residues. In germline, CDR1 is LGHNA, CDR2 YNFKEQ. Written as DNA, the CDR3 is TGTGCCAGCAGCCAAGTGGAAGGACTAGCGGGGGGGAACACCGGGGAGCTGTTTTTT. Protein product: CASSQVEGLAGGNTGELFF.

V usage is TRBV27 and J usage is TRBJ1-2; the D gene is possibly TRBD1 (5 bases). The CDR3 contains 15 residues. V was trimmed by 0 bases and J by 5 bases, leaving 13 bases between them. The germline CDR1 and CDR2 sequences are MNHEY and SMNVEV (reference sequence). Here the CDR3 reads CASSLSGGSGYGYTF. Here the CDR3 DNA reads TGTGCCAGCAGTTTATCTGGGGGGTCGGGATATGGCTACACCTTC.

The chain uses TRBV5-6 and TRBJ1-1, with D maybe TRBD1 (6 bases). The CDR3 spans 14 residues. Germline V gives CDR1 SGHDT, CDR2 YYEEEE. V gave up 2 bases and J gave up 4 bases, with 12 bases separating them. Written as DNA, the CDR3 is TGTGCCAGCAGCTTAAAAACAGGGCTCACTGAAGCTTTCTTT. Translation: CASSLKTGLTEAFF.

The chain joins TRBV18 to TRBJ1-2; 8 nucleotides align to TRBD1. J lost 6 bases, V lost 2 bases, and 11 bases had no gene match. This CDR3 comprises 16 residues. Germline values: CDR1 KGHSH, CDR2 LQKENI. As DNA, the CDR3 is TGTGCCAGCTCACCAGCAACCGGGACAGGAGTCAATGGCTACACCTTC. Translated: CASSPATGTGVNGYTF.

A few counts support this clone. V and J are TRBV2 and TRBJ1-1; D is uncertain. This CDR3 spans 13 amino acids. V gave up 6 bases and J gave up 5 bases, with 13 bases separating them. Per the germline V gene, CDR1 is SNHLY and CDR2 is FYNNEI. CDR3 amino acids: CASSEDWGTEAFF. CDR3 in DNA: TGTGCCAGCAGCGAGGACTGGGGTACTGAAGCTTTCTTT.

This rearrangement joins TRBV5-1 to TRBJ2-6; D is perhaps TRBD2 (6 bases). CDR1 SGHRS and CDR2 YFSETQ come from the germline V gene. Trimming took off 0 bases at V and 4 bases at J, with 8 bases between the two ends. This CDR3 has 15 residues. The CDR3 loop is CASSLDAGGANVLTF. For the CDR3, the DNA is TGCGCCAGCAGCTTGGACGCGGGAGGGGCCAACGTCCTGACTTTC. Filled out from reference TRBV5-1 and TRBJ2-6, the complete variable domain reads KAGVTQTPRYLIKTRGQQVTLSCSPISGHRSVSWYQQTPGQGLQFLFEYFSETQRNKGNFPGRFSGRQFSNSRSEMNVSTLELGDSALYLCASSLDAGGANVLTFGAGSRLTVL.

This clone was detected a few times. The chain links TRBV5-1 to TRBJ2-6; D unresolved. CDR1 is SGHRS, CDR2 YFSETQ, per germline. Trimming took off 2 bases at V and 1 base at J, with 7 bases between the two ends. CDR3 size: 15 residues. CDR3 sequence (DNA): TGCGCCAGCAGCTTTTTCGGGTCTGGGGCCAACGTCCTGACTTTC. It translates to CASSFFGSGANVLTF.

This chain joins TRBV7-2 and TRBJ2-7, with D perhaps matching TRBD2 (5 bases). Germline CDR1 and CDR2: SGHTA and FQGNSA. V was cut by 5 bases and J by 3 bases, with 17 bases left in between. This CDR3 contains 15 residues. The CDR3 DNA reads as TGTGCCAGCAGCCTATTCGGTGGGAGCGGCTACGAGCAGTACTTC. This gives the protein CASSLFGGSGYEQYF. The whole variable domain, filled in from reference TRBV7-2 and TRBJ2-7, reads GAGVSQSPSNKVTEKGKDVELRCDPISGHTALYWYRQSLGQGLEFLIYFQGNSAPDKSGLPSDRFSAERTGGSVSTLTIQRTQQEDSAVYLCASSLFGGSGYEQYFGPGTRLTVT.

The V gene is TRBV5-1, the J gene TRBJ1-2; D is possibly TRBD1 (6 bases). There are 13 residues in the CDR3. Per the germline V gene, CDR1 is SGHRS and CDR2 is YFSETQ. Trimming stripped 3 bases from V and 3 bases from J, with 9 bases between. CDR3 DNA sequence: TGCGCCAGCAGCTCCTCAGGGGACTATGGCTACACCTTC. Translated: CASSSSGDYGYTF.

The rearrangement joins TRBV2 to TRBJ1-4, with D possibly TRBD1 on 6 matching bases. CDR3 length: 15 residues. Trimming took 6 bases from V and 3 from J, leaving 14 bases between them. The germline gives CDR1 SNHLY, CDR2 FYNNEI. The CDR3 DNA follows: TGTGCCAGCAGCCAAGGACAGTTCCCTAATGAAAAACTGTTTTTT. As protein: CASSQGQFPNEKLFF.

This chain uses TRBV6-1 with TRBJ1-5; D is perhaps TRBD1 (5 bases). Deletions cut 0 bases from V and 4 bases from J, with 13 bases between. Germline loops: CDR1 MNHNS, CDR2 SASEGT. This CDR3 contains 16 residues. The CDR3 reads CASSEARQITNQPQHF. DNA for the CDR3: TGTGCCAGCAGTGAAGCTCGACAGATAACAAATCAGCCCCAGCATTTT.